Sequencing of this T cell receptor beta chain was carried out in a study of blood T cells in healthy people across ages. Study in general: There was about one barcoded beta molecule captured by template switching per two T cells. The study's findings and limits: TCR beta diversity tracked closely with naive T cell percentage. It was the long-lived donors that had more naive CD4+ cells and higher diversity than aged donors.

The second PCR ran about 6 to 12 cycles with a sample-barcoded 5' primer and J-beta primers. TCRdb independently ran MiXCR on the 5' RACE reads; one entry per CDR3 protein. Of roughly 2 million distinct CDR3 sequences listed, approximately 50% were seen once; the top ten hold less than 2.5%. The CDR3 has 15 residues. Unmatched junction bases numbered 10, after V lost 7 bases and J lost 4 bases. Looked up from germline, CDR1 is MNHEY and CDR2 is SMNVEV (reference sequence). A remark on this clonotype: Its target is unknown.

Sequences were obtained from blood. The rearrangement links TRBV27 to TRBJ2-5; TRBD1 aligns across 9 bases. The source of this sequence is a woman in her forties in good health. CDR3 residues: CASTKLGQGLETQYF. CDR3 coding DNA: TGTGCCAGCACTAAACTCGGACAGGGGTTAGAGACCCAGTACTTC.